These 20 T cell receptor beta chains share one sample of origin, sequenced in a study of shared clonotypes between healthy human individuals. Clones were sequenced by immunoSEQ multiplex PCR, and TCRdb holds only the in-frame ones, with some missing. The repertoire holds some 2.4 million clones, roughly 93% seen once, with around 0.4% in the top ten. Sequenced: naive CD4+ T cells from PBMCs. Specified subset: CD45RA+ positively selected. These receptors all stem from a man aged 18 to 29 in good health. Some clones in this sample may be carry-over from other donors' samples.

The chain uses TRBV19 and TRBJ1-2, with 7 bases lining up with TRBD1. V trimming: 3 bases; J trimming: 0 bases; junction bases outside the gene matches: 4. Germline loops: CDR1 LNHDA, CDR2 SQIVND (reference sequence). The CDR3 spans 15 residues. CDR3 residues: CASSIEDRANYGYTF. The CDR3 DNA is TGTGCCAGTAGTATTGAAGACAGGGCTAACTATGGCTACACCTTC. The full variable domain, with the rest looked up from reference TRBV19 and TRBJ1-2, is DGGITQSPKYLFRKEGQNVTLSCEQNLNHDAMYWYRQDPGQGLRLIYYSQIVNDFQKGDIAEGYSVSREKKESFPLTVTSAQKNPTAFYLCASSIEDRANYGYTFGSGTRLTVV.

Note on this clone: Its ends do not fully match the called genes, so a read error is possible. This CDR3 is also generated by other DNA sequences in the sample. The V call is TRBV20-1, the J call TRBJ2-5; 8 bases align to TRBD2. Germline-derived CDR1 and CDR2 are DFQATT and SNEGSKA (reference sequence). The CDR3 runs 11 residues. The CDR3 is CSARLAETQYF. The CDR3 coding sequence is TGCAGCGCTAGACTAGCGGAGACCCAGTACTTC.

About this clone: The same CDR3 arises from other DNA sequences in this sample as well. The chain uses TRBV19 and TRBJ2-5; weak D call: TRBD2 (6 bases). Germline-derived CDR1 and CDR2 are LNHDA and SQIVND (reference sequence). Deletions cut 3 bases from V and 1 base from J, with 6 bases between. This CDR3 is 13 amino acids long. In nucleotides, the CDR3 is TGTGCCAGTAGTATCGGGAGCCAAGAGACCCAGTACTTC. Residues: CASSIGSQETQYF.

The chain has TRBV6-1 and TRBJ2-7; 8 positions match TRBD2. This CDR3 has 15 residues. Germline V gene data show CDR1 as MNHNS and CDR2 as SASEGT. With V trimmed by 10 bases and J by 2 bases, 13 bases remained unmatched. As DNA, the CDR3 is TGTGCCACCAACTACATAACGGGAGGGGCCTACGAGCAGTACTTC. As protein: CATNYITGGAYEQYF.

J is TRBJ2-5 and V is TRBV7-2, with D perhaps matching TRBD2 (6 bases). Trimming removed 1 base from V and 5 bases from J, with 17 bases in between. This CDR3 is 16 amino acids long. Per the germline V gene, CDR1 is SGHTA and CDR2 is FQGNSA. CDR3 nucleotide sequence: TGTGCCAGCAGCTTAGTGGTGGCTAGCGCTCGGGAGACCCAGTACTTC. As protein: CASSLVVASARETQYF.

This chain connects TRBV2 to TRBJ2-1, with a tentative D call TRBD1 (6 bases). V was pared by 7 bases and J by 6 bases, with 10 bases between. The V gene's germline CDR1 is SNHLY and CDR2 FYNNEI. The CDR3 is made up of 12 amino acids. The CDR3 region has the DNA TGTGCCAGCATCGGGACACCCAATGAGCAGTTCTTC. Amino acids: CASIGTPNEQFF.

Concerning this clone itself: Different DNA sequences within this sample yield the same CDR3. The chain combines TRBV5-1 with TRBJ2-3; 7 bases are shared with TRBD1. The CDR3 consists of 16 residues. Trimming cost V 4 bases and J 0 bases; bases outside gene matches: 8. Germline lookup yields CDR1 SGHRS and CDR2 YFSETQ. CDR3 sequence: CASSPRQGGSTDTQYF. The CDR3 nucleotides are TGCGCCAGCAGCCCGAGACAGGGTGGAAGCACAGATACGCAGTATTTT.

The chain carries TRBV6-1 and TRBJ1-6; unclear D gene. The germline CDR1 and CDR2 sequences are MNHNS and SASEGT. The CDR3 loop spans 14 amino acids. The germline V and J ends were trimmed by 1 base and 9 bases, with 10 bases remaining between them. CDR3 nucleotide sequence: TGTGCCAGCAGTGAAGGTAGCGGCAGTTCACCCCTCCACTTT. Residues: CASSEGSGSSPLHF.

The chain links TRBV30 to TRBJ1-1; no reliable D call. Germline V gives CDR1 GTSNPN, CDR2 SVGIG (reference sequence). The CDR3 runs 14 residues. The ends were cut back, 3 bases at V and 3 bases at J, with 14 bases in the middle. CDR3 nucleotide sequence: TGTGCCTGGAGACCCCCCCGGCAATACACTGAAGCTTTCTTT. Amino acid sequence: CAWRPPRQYTEAFF.

The chain carries TRBV28 and TRBJ1-3; D is unresolved. Trimming left V 6 bases short and J 0 bases short, with 12 bases between. Germline lookup yields CDR1 MDHEN and CDR2 SYDVKM. The CDR3 length is 15 residues. The CDR3 region has the DNA TGTGCCAGCAGCCCCGACCGGAACTCTGGAAACACCATATATTTT. It is translated as CASSPDRNSGNTIYF.

CDR3 in DNA: TGTGCCAGCAGCTCTCTAGTGTACACAGATACGCAGTATTTT. It is translated as CASSSLVYTDTQYF. This chain connects TRBV5-5 to TRBJ2-3; D call uncertain. V shed 3 bases and J shed 2 bases, with 10 bases lying between them. The CDR3 has 14 residues. CDR1 SGHKS and CDR2 YYEKEE come from the germline V gene (reference sequence).

This clone has a single count. The chain is built from TRBV5-1 and TRBJ2-5, with 7 nucleotides matching TRBD2. The DNA end favors TRBJ2-7, so the J call may be wrong. This CDR3 comprises 14 residues. In germline, CDR1 is SGHRS, CDR2 YFSETQ. Here the CDR3 reads CASSSGGTNDEQYF. The CDR3 DNA follows: TGCGCCAGCAGTTCGGGCGGGACTAATGACGAGCAGTACTTC.

V is TRBV9 and J is TRBJ1-3; 10 bases line up with TRBD1. Germline assignment: CDR1 SGDLS and CDR2 YYNGEE. Trimming removed 3 bases from V and 1 base from J; junction bases left unmatched: 4. CDR3 length: 16 residues. The CDR3 is CASSGGQGFSGNTIYF. The CDR3 nucleotides read TGTGCCAGCAGCGGGGGACAGGGGTTTTCTGGAAACACCATATATTTT.

In this sample, this clone turned up once. The rearrangement uses TRBV10-2 and TRBJ2-4; 7 bases agree with TRBD2. CDR1 is WSHSY and CDR2 is SAAADI in the germline V gene. The CDR3 loop spans 14 amino acids. Unmatched junction bases numbered 4, after V lost 8 bases and J lost 0 bases. CDR3 nucleotide sequence: TGCGCCAGCGGGATAGCGGGAGCCAAAAACATTCAGTACTTC. As protein: CASGIAGAKNIQYF.

Details on this clone: The same CDR3 arises from other DNA sequences in this sample as well. This chain joins TRBV7-9 and TRBJ2-1; no definite D call. The V and J ends lost 4 bases and 6 bases respectively, with 1 base between them. The CDR3 has 10 amino acids. Germline assignment: CDR1 SEHNR and CDR2 FQNEAQ (reference sequence). The CDR3 loop reads CASSSNEQFF. The DNA of the CDR3 is TGTGCCAGCAGCTCCAATGAGCAGTTCTTC.

As DNA, the CDR3 is TGTGCCAGCAGCTTAGTACCCCGTGGAAACACCATATATTTT. Protein: CASSLVPRGNTIYF. The rearrangement links TRBV7-9 to TRBJ1-3; D is unclear. Trimming removed 1 base from V and 3 bases from J, with 7 bases in between. The CDR3 has 14 amino acids. Germline V gene data show CDR1 as SEHNR and CDR2 as FQNEAQ (reference sequence). Together with reference TRBV7-9 and TRBJ1-3, the CDR3 gives the full variable domain: DTGVSQNPRHKITKRGQNVTFRCDPISEHNRLYWYRQTLGQGPEFLTYFQNEAQLEKSRLLSDRFSAERPKGSFSTLEIQRTEQGDSAMYLCASSLVPRGNTIYFGEGSWLTVV.

This clone was observed once. CDR3 residues: CASSLGPGAEEAFF. For the CDR3, the DNA is TGCGCCAGCAGCTTGGGACCGGGGGCGGAGGAAGCTTTCTTT. The V call is TRBV5-1, the J call TRBJ1-1; TRBD1 might be the D (6 bases). V was clipped by 0 bases and J by 8 bases, with 14 bases between them. The CDR3 sequence is 14 residues long. Germline values: CDR1 SGHRS, CDR2 YFSETQ.

CDR3 protein: CASTRTLGTGLSEQYF. As DNA, the CDR3 is TGTGCCAGCACCCGAACTCTCGGGACAGGGCTCAGCGAGCAGTACTTC. This chain joins TRBV7-9 and TRBJ2-7, with 9 nucleotides matching TRBD1. The J segment lost 6 bases and the V segment lost 7 bases, leaving 16 bases of the junction unmatched. The CDR3 length is 16 residues. The germline CDR1 and CDR2 sequences are SEHNR and FQNEAQ (reference sequence).

The rearrangement links TRBV18 to TRBJ2-3; D remains ambiguous. The CDR3 length is 13 residues. CDR1 is KGHSH, CDR2 LQKENI, per germline. Trimming took off 4 bases at V and 6 bases at J, with 11 bases between the two ends. The CDR3 loop reads CASSLGQRDTQYF. The CDR3 DNA sequence: TGTGCCAGCTCACTCGGCCAAAGGGATACGCAGTATTTT.

This clone appeared a single time. This chain joins TRBV6-1 and TRBJ2-3; D not resolved. V gave up 7 bases and J gave up 8 bases, with 16 bases separating them. The CDR3 has 13 residues. Germline lookup yields CDR1 MNHNS and CDR2 SASEGT. The CDR3, as DNA: TGTGCCAGCACCCCCGTGCCCGGCGGTACGCAGTATTTT. Encoded protein: CASTPVPGGTQYF.